What follows are 3 T cell receptor beta chains derived from one specimen sequenced in a study of blood T cell repertoires in COVID-19. Generated by immunoSEQ multiplex PCR, the TCRdb table keeps only in-frame clones and is missing some. The sample contains approximately 140,000 clones, around 90% of which appear only once. The sequenced sample consisted of peripheral blood. The source is an older woman with acute or convalescent COVID-19.

This rearrangement joins TRBV29-1 to TRBJ1-1; D gene unclear. Trimming stripped 6 bases from V and 0 bases from J, with 11 bases between. CDR3 size: 13 residues. Germline CDR1 reads SQVTM; CDR2 reads ANQGSEA. The CDR3 reads CSVKAPMNTEAFF. The CDR3 coding sequence is TGCAGCGTAAAAGCGCCGATGAACACTGAAGCTTTCTTT.

This clone was seen only once. An end of the junction differs from the germline gene, which may be a read error. The CDR3 reads CASSSGPSYEQYF. The DNA for the CDR3 is TGTGCCAGTAGTTCAGGGCCCTCCTACGAGCAGTACTTC. This chain links TRBV12-3 or TRBV12-4 with TRBJ2-7, with D possibly TRBD1 on 5 matching bases. The CDR3 sequence is 13 residues long.

The CDR3 reads CASSYSEEDSFNQPQHF. The CDR3 DNA is TGTGCCAGCAGTTACTCGGAGGAGGACTCCTTCAATCAGCCCCAGCATTTT. This chain links TRBV6-2 or TRBV6-3 with TRBJ1-5; D is ambiguous. V was trimmed by 0 bases and J by 3 bases, leaving 15 bases between them. This CDR3 is built from 17 residues. The germline V gene encodes CDR1 MNHEY and CDR2 SVGEGT.